This T cell receptor (beta chain) was retrieved from a study of naive and memory T cell subsets. An equimolar mix of two oligonucleotides served as the beta constant-region primer for TRBC1 and TRBC2. TCRdb re-called the UMI-ligation and nested PCR reads with MiXCR, one entry per CDR3 protein. The sample has 120,000 to 150,000 distinct CDR3 sequences, 15% to 20% seen once. Germline values: CDR1 KGHDR, CDR2 SFDVKD. The CDR3 is 18 residues long. J was trimmed by 7 bases and V by 4 bases; bases with no gene match: 14. The chain couples TRBV24-1 to TRBJ2-1; 11 positions agree with TRBD2. The clonotype was recovered from a human donor in good health. What was sequenced was naive CD4+ T cells from blood. The CDR3 DNA reads TGTGCCACCAGTGAGGGCCTAGCGGGAGGAACCTTTAGGAATGAGCAGTTCTTC. This gives the protein CATSEGLAGGTFRNEQFF.